These T cell receptor beta chains were read from a single sample in a study of control samples from healthy donors and cancer patients. Generated by immunoSEQ multiplex PCR, the TCRdb table keeps only in-frame clones and is missing some. The data hold more than 95,000 clones, with 87% observed a single time. The sample taken for sequencing was blood. All receptors come from a man aged 40-50 years in good health. Both conserved end residues are part of each CDR3. A D gene is named only where the DNA matches it firmly. Only part of the rows carry a size: once, few, many, or a class if the clone is expanded.

TRBJ2-7	TRBV27	NA	TRBD2	CASTDLLAGYEQYF	TGTGCCAGCACCGATCTGCTAGCGGGTTACGAGCAGTACTTC
TRBJ1-1	TRBV7-8	NA	NA	CASSSPRTMNTEAFF	TGTGCCAGCAGCTCCCCGAGGACTATGAACACTGAAGCTTTCTTT
TRBJ2-7	TRBV13	NA	NA	CASSETDSGAYEQYF	TGTGCCAGCAGCGAGACGGATTCAGGCGCCTACGAGCAGTACTTC
TRBJ1-1	TRBV24-1	NA	NA	CATSAGSRDYTEAFF	TGTGCCACCAGTGCGGGGTCGCGGGATTACACTGAAGCTTTCTTT
TRBJ1-5	TRBV7-8	few	TRBD1	CASSLMRQGDQPQHF	TGTGCCAGCAGCTTAATGAGACAGGGGGATCAGCCCCAGCATTTT
TRBJ1-6	TRBV19	NA	NA	CASTSFGGSYNSPLHF	TGTGCCAGTACCTCATTCGGCGGATCCTATAATTCACCCCTCCACTTT
TRBJ1-2	TRBV6-5	NA	TRBD1	CASSLRTGGYGYTF	TGTGCCAGCAGCCTGCGGACAGGGGGATATGGCTACACCTTC
TRBJ1-1	TRBV19	NA	NA	CASTLNLNTEAFF	TGTGCCAGTACTCTCAATTTGAACACTGAAGCTTTCTTT
TRBJ2-3	TRBV6-5	NA	TRBD2	CASSYQGLAADTQYF	TGTGCCAGCAGTTACCAGGGACTAGCAGCAGATACGCAGTATTTT
TRBJ2-5	TRBV9	NA	TRBD2	CASSDVAGGPLKTQYF	TGTGCCAGCAGCGACGTAGCGGGGGGGCCATTGAAGACCCAGTACTTC
TRBJ2-1	TRBV24-1	NA	NA	CATSDFGEQFF	TGTGCCACCAGTGATTTCGGTGAGCAGTTCTTC
TRBJ1-6	TRBV7-9	NA	NA	CASSFGRGNSPLHF	TGTGCCAGCAGCTTTGGCAGAGGAAATTCACCCCTCCACTTT
TRBJ2-7	TRBV11-3	few	NA	CASSPQRDEQYF	TGTGCCAGCAGCCCGCAACGTGACGAGCAGTACTTC
TRBJ2-7	TRBV4-2	NA	TRBD1	CASSLLIRTGQVEQYF	TGTGCCAGCAGCCTCCTAATACGGACAGGGCAAGTGGAGCAGTACTTC
TRBJ2-5	TRBV4-1	NA	NA	CASSQGTEETQYF	TGCGCCAGCAGCCAAGGGACGGAAGAGACCCAGTACTTC
TRBJ1-1	TRBV6-5	NA	NA	CASSNWAGEGTEAFF	TGTGCCAGCAGTAATTGGGCAGGGGAGGGCACTGAAGCTTTCTTT
TRBJ1-4	TRBV21-1	NA	NA	CASSKVETAPPDPGNEKLFF	TGTGCCAGCAGCAAAGTTGAAACGGCACCGCCGGACCCAGGTAATGAAAAACTGTTTTTT